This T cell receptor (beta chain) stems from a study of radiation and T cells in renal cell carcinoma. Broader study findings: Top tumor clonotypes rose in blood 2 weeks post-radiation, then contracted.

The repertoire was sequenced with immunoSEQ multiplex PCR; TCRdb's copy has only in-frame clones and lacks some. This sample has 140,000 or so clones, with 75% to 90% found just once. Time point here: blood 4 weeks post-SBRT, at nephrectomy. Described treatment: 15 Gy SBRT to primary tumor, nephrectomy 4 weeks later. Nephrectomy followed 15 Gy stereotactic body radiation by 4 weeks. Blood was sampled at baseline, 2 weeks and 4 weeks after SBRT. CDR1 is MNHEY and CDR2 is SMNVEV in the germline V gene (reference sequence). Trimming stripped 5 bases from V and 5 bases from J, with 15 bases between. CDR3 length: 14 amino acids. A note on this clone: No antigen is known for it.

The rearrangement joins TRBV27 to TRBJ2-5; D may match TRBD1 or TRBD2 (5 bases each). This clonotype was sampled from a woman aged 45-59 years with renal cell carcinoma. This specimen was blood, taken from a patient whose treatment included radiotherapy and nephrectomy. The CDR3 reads CASSPGPRGETQYF. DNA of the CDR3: TGTGCCAGCAGTCCAGGGCCCCGAGGGGAGACCCAGTACTTC.